This T cell receptor beta chain emerged from a study of cytomegalovirus exposure and HLA in healthy donors. In the study overall: The 90 to 150 validation repertoires and the approximately 630 first-cohort repertoires shared a platform, a later analysis reported.

The donors were members of the validation cohort, which comprised 90 to 150 subjects and was separate from the first cohort of 600 to 850 subjects. Produced via immunoSEQ multiplex PCR; TCRdb's table is partial and in-frame only. The sample has about 44,000 clones, 93% seen once; the top ten hold less than 2.5%. This clone was seen just once. This receptor was identified in a young woman in good health and CMV-seronegative. The sequencing input was PBMCs.

The CDR3 region has the DNA TGTGCCAGCAGCTTGGGGACAGGGAACACTGAAGCTTTCTTT. Translated: CASSLGTGNTEAFF. The V and J genes are TRBV11-2 and TRBJ1-1; 8 bases are a match to TRBD1. V gave up 3 bases and J gave up 1 base; unmatched junction bases: 1. The CDR3 has 14 amino acids. CDR1 is SGHAT, CDR2 FQNNGV, per germline. The variable domain in full, with the rest retrieved from reference TRBV11-2 and TRBJ1-1, is EAGVAQSPRYKIIEKRQSVAFWCNPISGHATLYWYQQILGQGPKLLIQFQNNGVVDDSQLPKDRFSAERLKGVDSTLKIQPAKLEDSAVYLCASSLGTGNTEAFFGQGTRLTVV.